This paragraph reports one TCR beta chain. In germline, CDR1 is SGHRS, CDR2 YFSETQ. This CDR3 spans 16 amino acids. Trimming cost V 2 bases and J 4 bases; bases outside gene matches: 9. This specimen comes from a study of shared clonotypes between healthy human individuals. TCRdb's copy holds only in-frame clones and misses some; the assay was immunoSEQ multiplex PCR. The sample lists some 380,000 clones, 96% seen once, with approximately 0.32% in the top ten. The sequence came from a man aged 25 to 40 in good health. The chain has TRBV5-1 and TRBJ2-7; 10 nucleotides align to TRBD1. Material: memory CD8+ T cells sorted from blood. Specified subset: CD45RO+ cells pooled with CCR7-negative TemRA cells. The CDR3 nucleotides are TGCGCCAGCAGCTTAGCCCCAGGACAGGGGGTTTACGAGCAGTACTTC. Residues: CASSLAPGQGVYEQYF. Looking up the rest from reference TRBV5-1 and TRBJ2-7 gives the full variable domain: KAGVTQTPRYLIKTRGQQVTLSCSPISGHRSVSWYQQTPGQGLQFLFEYFSETQRNKGNFPGRFSGRQFSNSRSEMNVSTLELGDSALYLCASSLAPGQGVYEQYFGPGTRLTVT.